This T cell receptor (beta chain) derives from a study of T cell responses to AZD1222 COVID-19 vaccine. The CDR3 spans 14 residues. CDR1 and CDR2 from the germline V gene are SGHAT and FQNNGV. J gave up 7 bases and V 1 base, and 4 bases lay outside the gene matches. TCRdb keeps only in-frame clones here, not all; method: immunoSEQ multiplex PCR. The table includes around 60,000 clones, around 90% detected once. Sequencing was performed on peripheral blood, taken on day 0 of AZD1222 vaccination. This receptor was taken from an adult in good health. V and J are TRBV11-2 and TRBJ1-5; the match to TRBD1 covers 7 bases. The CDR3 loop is CASSLAGGGQPQHF. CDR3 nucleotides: TGTGCCAGCAGCTTAGCAGGGGGTGGCCAGCCCCAGCATTTT.